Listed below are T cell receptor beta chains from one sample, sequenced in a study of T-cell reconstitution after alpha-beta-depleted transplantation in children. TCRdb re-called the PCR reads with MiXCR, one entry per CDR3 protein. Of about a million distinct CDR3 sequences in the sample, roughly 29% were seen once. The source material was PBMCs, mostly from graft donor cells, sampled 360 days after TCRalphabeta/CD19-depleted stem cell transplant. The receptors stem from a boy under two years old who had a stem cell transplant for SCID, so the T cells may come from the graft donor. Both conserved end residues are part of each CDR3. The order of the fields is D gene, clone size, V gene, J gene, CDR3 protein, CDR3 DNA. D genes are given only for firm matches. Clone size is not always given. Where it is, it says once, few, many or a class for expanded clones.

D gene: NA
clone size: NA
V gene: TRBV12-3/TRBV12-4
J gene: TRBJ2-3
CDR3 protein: CASSFSAGSPGDTQYF
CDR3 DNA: TGTGCCAGCAGTTTTAGTGCGGGGAGCCCAGGAGATACGCAGTATTTT

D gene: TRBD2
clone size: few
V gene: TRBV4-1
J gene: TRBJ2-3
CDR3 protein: CASSQSGGGRTDTQYF
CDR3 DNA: TGCGCCAGCAGCCAAAGCGGCGGGGGGCGCACAGATACGCAGTATTTT

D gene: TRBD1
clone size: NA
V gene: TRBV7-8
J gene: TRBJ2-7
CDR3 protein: CASSFGTGVGEQYF
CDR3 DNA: TGTGCCAGCAGCTTCGGGACAGGGGTTGGCGAGCAGTACTTC

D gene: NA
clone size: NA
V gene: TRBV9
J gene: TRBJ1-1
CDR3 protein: CASSVNGDSGENTEAFF
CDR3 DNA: TGTGCCAGCAGCGTGAACGGTGACTCGGGAGAGAACACTGAAGCTTTCTTT

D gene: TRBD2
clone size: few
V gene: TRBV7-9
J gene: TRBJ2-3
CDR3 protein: CASSARRGRADTQYF
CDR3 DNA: TGTGCCAGCAGCGCCCGGAGAGGGAGGGCAGATACGCAGTATTTT

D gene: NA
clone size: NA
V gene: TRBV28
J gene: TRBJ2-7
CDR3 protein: CARGPYEQYF
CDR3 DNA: TGTGCCAGGGGCCCCTACGAGCAGTACTTC

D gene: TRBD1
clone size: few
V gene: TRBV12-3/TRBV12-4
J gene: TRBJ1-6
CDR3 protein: CASSLSGQGGYVSPLHF
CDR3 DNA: TGTGCCAGCAGTCTCTCCGGACAGGGTGGGTATGTCTCACCCCTCCACTTT

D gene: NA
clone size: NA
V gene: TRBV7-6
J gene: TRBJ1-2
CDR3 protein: CASSPMGGYGYTF
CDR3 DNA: TGTGCCAGCAGCCCCATGGGGGGCTATGGCTACACCTTC

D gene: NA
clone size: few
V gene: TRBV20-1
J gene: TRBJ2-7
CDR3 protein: CSARPGLGEQYF
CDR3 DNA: TGCAGTGCTAGACCGGGACTCGGCGAGCAGTACTTC

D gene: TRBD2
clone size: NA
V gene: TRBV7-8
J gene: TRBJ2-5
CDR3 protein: CASSPFRGGYQETQYF
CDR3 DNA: TGTGCCAGCAGCCCGTTTAGGGGAGGGTACCAAGAGACCCAGTACTTC

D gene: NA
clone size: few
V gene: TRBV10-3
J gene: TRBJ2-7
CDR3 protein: CAISEWVPSHVSRFFCEQYF
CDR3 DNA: TGTGCCATCAGTGAGTGGGTCCCGTCTCATGTCAGCCGGTTCTTCTGCGAGCAGTACTTC

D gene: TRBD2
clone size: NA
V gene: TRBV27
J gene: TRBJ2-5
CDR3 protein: CASSLGTTSQETQYF
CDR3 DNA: TGTGCCAGCAGTTTAGGGACTACATCCCAAGAGACCCAGTACTTC

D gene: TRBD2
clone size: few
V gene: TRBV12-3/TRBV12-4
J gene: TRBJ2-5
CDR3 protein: CASSSPLRASGEETQYF
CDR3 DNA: TGTGCCAGCAGTTCCCCACTCCGAGCAAGCGGGGAAGAGACCCAGTACTTC

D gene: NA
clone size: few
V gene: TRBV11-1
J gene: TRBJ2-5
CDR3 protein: CASSLVSGGQQTQYF
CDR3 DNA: TGTGCCAGCAGCTTAGTTTCCGGGGGGCAGCAGACCCAGTACTTC

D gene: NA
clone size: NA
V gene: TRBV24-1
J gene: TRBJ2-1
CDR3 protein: CATSGSGSSYNEQFF
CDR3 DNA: TGTGCCACCAGTGGTTCTGGTAGCTCCTACAATGAGCAGTTCTTC

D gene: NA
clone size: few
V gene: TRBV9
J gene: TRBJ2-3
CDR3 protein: CASSARGGRTDTQYF
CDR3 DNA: TGTGCCAGCAGCGCCAGGGGGGGTCGTACAGATACGCAGTATTTT

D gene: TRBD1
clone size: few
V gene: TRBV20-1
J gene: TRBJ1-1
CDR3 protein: CSASRDSRIAGEAFF
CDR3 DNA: TGCAGTGCTAGCCGGGACAGCCGGATCGCGGGTGAAGCTTTCTTT

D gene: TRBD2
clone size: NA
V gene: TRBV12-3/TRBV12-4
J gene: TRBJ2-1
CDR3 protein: CASSLAGEGKNEQFF
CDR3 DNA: TGTGCCAGCAGTTTAGCAGGGGAGGGCAAGAATGAGCAGTTCTTC

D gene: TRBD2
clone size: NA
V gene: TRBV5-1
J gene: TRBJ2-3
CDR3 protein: CASSPPGLAGADTQYF
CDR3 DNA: TGCGCCAGCAGCCCCCCGGGACTAGCGGGGGCAGATACGCAGTATTTT

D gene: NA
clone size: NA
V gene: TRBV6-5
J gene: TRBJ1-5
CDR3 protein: CASSLDGTRPQHF
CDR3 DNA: TGTGCCAGCAGTTTGGATGGCACCCGGCCCCAGCATTTT

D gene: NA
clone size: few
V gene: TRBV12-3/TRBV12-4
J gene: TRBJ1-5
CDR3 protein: CASSLEGRQPQHF
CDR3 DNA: TGTGCCAGCAGTTTGGAGGGGAGGCAGCCCCAGCATTTT

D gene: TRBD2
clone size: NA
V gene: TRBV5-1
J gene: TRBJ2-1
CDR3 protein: CASSFSGATYNEQFF
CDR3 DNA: TGCGCCAGCAGCTTTAGCGGGGCTACCTACAATGAGCAGTTCTTC

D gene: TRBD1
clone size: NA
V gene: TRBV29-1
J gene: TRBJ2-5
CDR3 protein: CSVEFTGDSQWSQYF
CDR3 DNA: TGCAGCGTTGAATTTACCGGGGACAGCCAATGGTCCCAGTACTTC

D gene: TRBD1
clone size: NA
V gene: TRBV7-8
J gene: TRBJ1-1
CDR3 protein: CASSPDRVPNTEAFF
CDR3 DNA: TGTGCCAGCAGCCCCGACAGGGTGCCGAACACTGAAGCTTTCTTT

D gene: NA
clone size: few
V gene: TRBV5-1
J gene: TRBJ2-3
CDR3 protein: CASSLAGSSPRTDTQYF
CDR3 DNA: TGCGCCAGCAGCTTGGCCGGTTCCTCTCCCCGCACAGATACGCAGTATTTT

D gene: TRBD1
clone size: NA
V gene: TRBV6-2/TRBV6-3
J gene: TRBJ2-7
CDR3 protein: CASRRQGTLYEQYF
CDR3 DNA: TGTGCCAGCAGACGACAGGGGACGCTGTACGAGCAGTACTTC

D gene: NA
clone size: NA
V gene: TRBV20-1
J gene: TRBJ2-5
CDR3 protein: CSAPGQGETQYF
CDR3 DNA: TGCAGTGCTCCCGGACAAGGAGAGACCCAGTACTTC

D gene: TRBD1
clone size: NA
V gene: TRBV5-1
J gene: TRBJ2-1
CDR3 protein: CASSYLTGGDEQFF
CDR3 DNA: TGCGCCAGCAGTTATTTGACAGGGGGGGATGAGCAGTTCTTC

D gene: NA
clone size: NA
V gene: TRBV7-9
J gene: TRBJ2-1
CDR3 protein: CASSLGPSRNGEQFF
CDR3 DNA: TGTGCCAGCAGCTTAGGACCATCCCGCAATGGAGAGCAGTTCTTC

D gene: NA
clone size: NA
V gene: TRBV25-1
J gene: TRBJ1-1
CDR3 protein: CASSGLDRFLNTEAFF
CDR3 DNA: TGTGCCAGCAGTGGGTTAGACAGATTCTTGAACACTGAAGCTTTCTTT

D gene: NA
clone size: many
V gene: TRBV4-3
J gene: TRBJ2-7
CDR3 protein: CASSPLWTVSPHEQYF
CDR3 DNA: TGCGCCAGCAGCCCCCTATGGACAGTATCCCCCCACGAGCAGTACTTC

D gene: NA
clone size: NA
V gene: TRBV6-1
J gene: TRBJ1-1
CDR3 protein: CASSQRGSGAEAFF
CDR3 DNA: TGTGCCAGCAGTCAAAGGGGAAGTGGGGCTGAAGCTTTCTTT

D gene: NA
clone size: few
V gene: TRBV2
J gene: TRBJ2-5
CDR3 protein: CASTRSTLEETQYF
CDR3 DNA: TGTGCCAGCACTCGTAGTACCCTCGAAGAGACCCAGTACTTC

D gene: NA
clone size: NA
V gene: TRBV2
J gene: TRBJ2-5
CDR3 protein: CASTYTGTVSQETQYF
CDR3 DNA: TGTGCCAGCACTTACACCGGGACTGTCAGTCAAGAGACCCAGTACTTC

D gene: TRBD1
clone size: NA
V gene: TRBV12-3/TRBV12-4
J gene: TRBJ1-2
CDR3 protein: CASTPGGYGYTF
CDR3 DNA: TGTGCCAGCACCCCAGGGGGATATGGCTACACCTTC

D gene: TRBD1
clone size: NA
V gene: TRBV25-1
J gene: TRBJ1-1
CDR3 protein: CASRGGQGNTEAFF
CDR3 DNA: TGTGCCAGCAGGGGCGGACAGGGGAACACTGAAGCTTTCTTT

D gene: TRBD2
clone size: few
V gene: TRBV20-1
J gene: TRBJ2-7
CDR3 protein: CSAPPRRLAGGEQYF
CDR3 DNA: TGCAGTGCCCCCCCTCGCAGACTAGCGGGGGGAGAGCAGTACTTC

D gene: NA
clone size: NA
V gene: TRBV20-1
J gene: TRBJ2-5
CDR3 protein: CSATIAGETQYF
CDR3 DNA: TGCAGTGCCACTATCGCGGGGGAGACCCAGTACTTC

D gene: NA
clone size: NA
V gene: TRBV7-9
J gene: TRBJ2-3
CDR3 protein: CASRARAVTSTDTQYF
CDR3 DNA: TGTGCCAGCAGGGCAAGGGCAGTTACTAGCACAGATACGCAGTATTTT

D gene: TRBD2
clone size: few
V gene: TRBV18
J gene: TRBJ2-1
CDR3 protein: CASSLTLAGGVNEQFF
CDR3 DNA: TGTGCCAGCTCCCTTACCCTAGCGGGGGGGGTCAATGAGCAGTTCTTC

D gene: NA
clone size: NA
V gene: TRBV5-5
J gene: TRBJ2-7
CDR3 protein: CASSFPFEVEYF
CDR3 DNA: TGTGCCAGCAGCTTCCCCTTTGAAGTGGAGTACTTC